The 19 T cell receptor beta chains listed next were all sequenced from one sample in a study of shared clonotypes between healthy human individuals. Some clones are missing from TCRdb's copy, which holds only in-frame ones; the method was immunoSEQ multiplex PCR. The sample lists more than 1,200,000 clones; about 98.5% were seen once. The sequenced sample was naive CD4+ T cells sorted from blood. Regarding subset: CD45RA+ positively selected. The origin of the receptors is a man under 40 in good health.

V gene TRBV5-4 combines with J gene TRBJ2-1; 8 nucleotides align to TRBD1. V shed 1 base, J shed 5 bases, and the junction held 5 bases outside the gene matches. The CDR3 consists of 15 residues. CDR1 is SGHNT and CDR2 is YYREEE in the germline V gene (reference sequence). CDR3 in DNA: TGTGCCAGCAGCTTGAGGACAGGGTCGAACAATGAGCAGTTCTTC. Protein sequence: CASSLRTGSNNEQFF.

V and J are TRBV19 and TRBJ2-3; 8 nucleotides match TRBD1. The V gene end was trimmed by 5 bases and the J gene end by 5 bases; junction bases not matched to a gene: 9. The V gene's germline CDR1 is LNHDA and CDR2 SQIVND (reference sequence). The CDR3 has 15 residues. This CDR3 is CASSPWTGFKDTQYF. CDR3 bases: TGTGCCAGTAGTCCCTGGACAGGGTTCAAAGATACGCAGTATTTT. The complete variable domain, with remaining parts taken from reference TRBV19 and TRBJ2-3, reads DGGITQSPKYLFRKEGQNVTLSCEQNLNHDAMYWYRQDPGQGLRLIYYSQIVNDFQKGDIAEGYSVSREKKESFPLTVTSAQKNPTAFYLCASSPWTGFKDTQYFGPGTRLTVL.

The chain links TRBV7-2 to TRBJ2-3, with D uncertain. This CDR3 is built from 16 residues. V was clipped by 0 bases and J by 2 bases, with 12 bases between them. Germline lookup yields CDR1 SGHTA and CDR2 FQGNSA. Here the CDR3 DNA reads TGTGCCAGCAGCTTAGCCGGGCCTAGACCCACAGATACGCAGTATTTT. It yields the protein CASSLAGPRPTDTQYF.

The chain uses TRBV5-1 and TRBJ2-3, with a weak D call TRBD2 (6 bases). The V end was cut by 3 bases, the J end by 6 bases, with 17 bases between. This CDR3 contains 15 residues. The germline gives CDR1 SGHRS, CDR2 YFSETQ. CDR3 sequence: CASSSETRMRDTQYF. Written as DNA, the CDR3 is TGCGCCAGCAGCTCCGAGACTAGAATGAGGGATACGCAGTATTTT.

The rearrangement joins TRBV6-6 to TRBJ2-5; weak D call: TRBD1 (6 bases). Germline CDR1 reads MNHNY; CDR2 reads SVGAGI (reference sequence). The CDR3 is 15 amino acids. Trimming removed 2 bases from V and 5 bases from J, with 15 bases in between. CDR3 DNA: TGTGCCAGCAGTTACGGGACATCTTTACTCGAGACCCAGTACTTC. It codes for CASSYGTSLLETQYF.

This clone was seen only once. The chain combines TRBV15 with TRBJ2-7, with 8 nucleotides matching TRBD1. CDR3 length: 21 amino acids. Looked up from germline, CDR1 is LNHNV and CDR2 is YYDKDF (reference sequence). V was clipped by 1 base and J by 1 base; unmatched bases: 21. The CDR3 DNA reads TGTGCCACCAGCAGAGGCCAGACAGGGGCCCACTTTATTCTAATTTCCTACGAGCAGTACTTC. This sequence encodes CATSRGQTGAHFILISYEQYF.

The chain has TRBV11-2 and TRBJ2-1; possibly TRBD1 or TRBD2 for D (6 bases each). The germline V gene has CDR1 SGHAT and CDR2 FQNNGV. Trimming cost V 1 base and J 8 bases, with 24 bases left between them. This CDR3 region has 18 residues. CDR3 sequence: CASSLGIPQGGRFYEQFF. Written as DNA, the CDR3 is TGTGCCAGCAGCTTAGGGATTCCCCAAGGGGGGAGGTTCTATGAGCAGTTCTTC.

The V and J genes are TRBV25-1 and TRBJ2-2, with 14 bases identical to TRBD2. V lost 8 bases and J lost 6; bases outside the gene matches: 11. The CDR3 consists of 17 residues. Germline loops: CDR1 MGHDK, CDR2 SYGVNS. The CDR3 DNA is TGTGCCAGCGGTAAGGCCGCGGGACTAGCGGGAGCCGGGGAGCTGTTTTTT. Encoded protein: CASGKAAGLAGAGELFF.

CDR3 in amino acids: CASSKTSGTLNTEAFF. The DNA for the CDR3 is TGTGCCAGCAGCAAGACGTCAGGAACTTTGAACACTGAAGCTTTCTTT. The rearrangement uses TRBV27 and TRBJ1-1; D gene uncertain. Germline CDR1 reads MNHEY; CDR2 reads SMNVEV (reference sequence). V was clipped by 6 bases and J by 0 bases, with 17 bases between them. The length of the CDR3 is 16 residues.

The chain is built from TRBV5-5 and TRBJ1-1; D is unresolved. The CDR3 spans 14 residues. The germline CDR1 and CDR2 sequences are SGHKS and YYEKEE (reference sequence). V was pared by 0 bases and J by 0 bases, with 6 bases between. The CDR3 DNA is TGTGCCAGCAGCTTGGACTGGGTGAACACTGAAGCTTTCTTT. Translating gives CASSLDWVNTEAFF.

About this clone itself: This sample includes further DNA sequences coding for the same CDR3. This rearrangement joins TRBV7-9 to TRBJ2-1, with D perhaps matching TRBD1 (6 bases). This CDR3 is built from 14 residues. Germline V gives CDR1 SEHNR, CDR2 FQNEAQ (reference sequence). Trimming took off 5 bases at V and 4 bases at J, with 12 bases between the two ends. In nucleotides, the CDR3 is TGTGCCAGCAGCCCCAGGACAGCTTACAATGAGCAGTTCTTC. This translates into CASSPRTAYNEQFF.

CDR3 in amino acids: CASSYGSGSGNTIYF. Here the CDR3 DNA reads TGTGCCAGCAGTTACGGCTCGGGCTCTGGAAACACCATATATTTT. J is TRBJ1-3 and V is TRBV6-6; D not certain. The CDR3 runs to 15 residues. Germline lookup yields CDR1 MNHNY and CDR2 SVGAGI (reference sequence). V was cut by 2 bases and J by 0 bases, with 8 bases left in between.

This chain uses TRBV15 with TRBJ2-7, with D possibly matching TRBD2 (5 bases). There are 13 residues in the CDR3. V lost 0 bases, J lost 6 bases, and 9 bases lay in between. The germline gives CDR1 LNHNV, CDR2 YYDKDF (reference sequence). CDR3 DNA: TGTGCCACCAGCAGAGAACTAGTCGGCGAGCAGTACTTC. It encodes CATSRELVGEQYF.

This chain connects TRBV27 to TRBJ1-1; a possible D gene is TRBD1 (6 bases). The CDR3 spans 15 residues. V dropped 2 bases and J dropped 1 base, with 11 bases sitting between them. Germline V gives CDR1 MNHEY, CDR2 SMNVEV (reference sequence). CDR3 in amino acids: CASSLMPGANTEAFF. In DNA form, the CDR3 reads TGTGCCAGCAGTTTAATGCCAGGGGCGAACACTGAAGCTTTCTTT.

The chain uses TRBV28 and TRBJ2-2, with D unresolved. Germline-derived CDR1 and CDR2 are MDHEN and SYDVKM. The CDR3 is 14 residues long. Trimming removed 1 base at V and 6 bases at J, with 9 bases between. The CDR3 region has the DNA TGTGCCAGCAGTTTATTAGCTGGGGCCGGGGAGCTGTTTTTT. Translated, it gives CASSLLAGAGELFF.

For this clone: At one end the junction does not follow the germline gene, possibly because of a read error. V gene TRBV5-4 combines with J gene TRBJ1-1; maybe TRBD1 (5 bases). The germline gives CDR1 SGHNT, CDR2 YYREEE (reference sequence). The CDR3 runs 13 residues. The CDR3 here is CASSLGGFTEAFF. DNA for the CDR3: TGTGCCAGCAGTTTGGGGGGTTTCACTGAAGCTTTCTTT.

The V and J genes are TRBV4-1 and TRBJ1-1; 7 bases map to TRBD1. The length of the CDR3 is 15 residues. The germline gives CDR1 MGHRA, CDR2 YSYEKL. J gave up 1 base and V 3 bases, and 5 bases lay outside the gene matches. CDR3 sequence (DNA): TGCGCCAGCAGCCAGCCGACAGGGAGGAACACTGAAGCTTTCTTT. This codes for CASSQPTGRNTEAFF.

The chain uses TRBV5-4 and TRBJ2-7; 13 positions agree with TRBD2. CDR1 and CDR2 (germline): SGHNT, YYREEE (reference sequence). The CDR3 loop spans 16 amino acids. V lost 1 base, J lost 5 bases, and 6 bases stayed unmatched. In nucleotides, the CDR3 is TGTGCCAGCAGCTTGCGGACTAGCGGGAGTATCGACGAGCAGTACTTC. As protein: CASSLRTSGSIDEQYF.

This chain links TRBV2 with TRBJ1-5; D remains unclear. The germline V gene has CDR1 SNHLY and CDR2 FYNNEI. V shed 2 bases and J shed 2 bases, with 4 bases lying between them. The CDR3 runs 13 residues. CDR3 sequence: CASSEQGNQPQHF. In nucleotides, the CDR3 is TGTGCCAGCAGTGAACAGGGCAATCAGCCCCAGCATTTT.